One sample yielded the 28 T cell receptor beta chains listed below, sequenced in a study of T cells in narcolepsy. TCRdb's table, derived via immunoSEQ multiplex PCR, lists solely in-frame clones and lacks some. Among some 14,000 clones listed, roughly nine tenths were seen once. The specimen sequenced was CD45RA- memory CD4+ T cells from PBMCs. The receptors come from a human donor with narcolepsy.

The chain recombines TRBV27 with TRBJ1-1; the D gene is possibly TRBD1 (5 bases). V dropped 10 bases and J dropped 6 bases, with 9 bases sitting between them. From germline, CDR1 is MNHEY and CDR2 SMNVEV (reference sequence). CDR3 length: 10 residues. CDR3 bases: TGTGCCACCGTACAGGCTGAAGCTTTCTTT. Protein sequence: CATVQAEAFF.

This chain joins TRBV6-1 and TRBJ1-5, with 7 bases matching TRBD1. The V gene's germline CDR1 is MNHNS and CDR2 SASEGT. V trimming: 5 bases; J trimming: 2 bases; junction bases outside the gene matches: 3. The CDR3 length is 14 residues. CDR3 bases: TGTGCCAGCAGTAACGGACAGGGCAATCAGCCCCAGCATTTT. This translates into CASSNGQGNQPQHF.

The V gene is TRBV4-2, the J gene TRBJ1-1, with 7 positions matching TRBD1. V was clipped by 3 bases and J by 4 bases; unmatched bases: 8. This CDR3 is built from 15 residues. In germline, CDR1 is LGHNA, CDR2 YNFKEQ. In DNA, the CDR3 is TGTGCCAGCAGCCAGACAGGGTCCGGGGGCACTGAAGCTTTCTTT. Residues: CASSQTGSGGTEAFF.

The chain joins TRBV7-8 to TRBJ2-6; no reliable D call. Germline V lookup: CDR1 SGHVS, CDR2 FQNEAQ. CDR3 size: 16 residues. V was pared by 1 base and J by 1 base, with 8 bases between. CDR3 sequence: CASSLESSSGANVLTF. In DNA, the CDR3 is TGTGCCAGCAGCTTAGAATCTTCTTCTGGGGCCAACGTCCTGACTTTC.

The J gene is TRBJ2-2, the V gene TRBV9; no clear D. From germline, CDR1 is SGDLS and CDR2 YYNGEE. CDR3 size: 15 residues. V was cut by 0 bases and J by 1 base, with 7 bases left in between. CDR3 nucleotides: TGTGCCAGCAGCGTAGCGTTCGGGAACACCGGGGAGCTGTTTTTT. Protein: CASSVAFGNTGELFF.

The gene calls are TRBV28 and TRBJ2-3; a possible D gene is TRBD2 (10 bases). CDR1 is MDHEN and CDR2 is SYDVKM in the germline V gene. Trimming cost V 5 bases and J 4 bases, with 22 bases left between them. There are 17 residues in the CDR3. CDR3 sequence (DNA): TGTGCCAGCAGTACCCCGACAGGGGGACTAGCGCCAGATACGCAGTATTTT. It encodes CASSTPTGGLAPDTQYF.

V usage is TRBV6-6 and J usage is TRBJ2-2, with D maybe TRBD2 (5 bases). The ends were cut back, 6 bases at V and 6 bases at J, with 20 bases in the middle. The CDR3 has 16 amino acids. Germline V lookup: CDR1 MNHNY, CDR2 SVGAGI (reference sequence). CDR3 protein: CASRLTRTLYPGELFF. The CDR3 DNA reads as TGTGCCAGCAGACTTACCCGGACTCTCTACCCCGGGGAGCTGTTTTTT.

The CDR3 region has the DNA TGTGCCAGCAGCCTTATCAACATCCGTGAGATGAGGGAGCAGTACTTC. Its translation: CASSLINIREMREQYF. The chain joins TRBV28 to TRBJ2-7; no clear D gene. There are 16 residues in the CDR3. Germline V gene data show CDR1 as MDHEN and CDR2 as SYDVKM. Trimming took off 6 bases at V and 7 bases at J, with 25 bases between the two ends.

This chain's CDR3 is CASSEIGTSGRPSSYNEQFF. The CDR3 DNA sequence: TGTGCCAGCAGTGAAATCGGGACTAGCGGGAGGCCCAGCTCCTACAATGAGCAGTTCTTC. The gene calls are TRBV6-1 and TRBJ2-1; the match to TRBD2 covers 15 bases. After removal of 2 bases from V and 0 bases from J, the junction contained 8 bases not matched to a gene. The germline V gene encodes CDR1 MNHNS and CDR2 SASEGT. The CDR3 runs to 20 residues.

This chain uses TRBV5-1 with TRBJ2-5, with 7 bases that match TRBD1. V shed 0 bases, J shed 11 bases, and the junction held 4 bases outside the gene matches. The CDR3 spans 12 residues. Germline CDR1 reads SGHRS; CDR2 reads YFSETQ. CDR3 DNA: TGCGCCAGCAGCTTGGGACAGGGTGAGCAGTACTTC. Protein sequence: CASSLGQGEQYF.

The chain joins TRBV6-1 to TRBJ1-2; possibly TRBD1 for D (6 bases). Germline lookup yields CDR1 MNHNS and CDR2 SASEGT. The CDR3 sequence is 15 residues long. The V and J ends lost 8 bases and 4 bases respectively, with 20 bases between them. CDR3 coding DNA: TGTGCCAGCGACTCCGTACAGGGTATTCGCTATGGCTACACCTTC. This encodes CASDSVQGIRYGYTF.

The V call is TRBV29-1, the J call TRBJ2-5; TRBD1 matches at 8 bases. V lost 1 base, J lost 6 bases, and 7 bases stayed unmatched. The CDR3 covers 14 residues. Germline V gene sequence: CDR1 SQVTM, CDR2 ANQGSEA. The CDR3 DNA follows: TGCAGCGTTGAAGCCTTCGGACAGGGACAGACCCAGTACTTC. Translated: CSVEAFGQGQTQYF.

In this sample, this clone turned up once. The genes are TRBV30 and TRBJ1-2; 7 nucleotides align to TRBD1. Germline V CDR1 and CDR2: GTSNPN, SVGIG (reference sequence). Germline trimming cut 3 bases from V and 8 bases from J; bases unmatched to any gene: 9. The CDR3 is 13 amino acids. CDR3 sequence (DNA): TGTGCCTGGAGACCTAGGGGGCGCGAGGGCTACACCTTC. Encoded protein: CAWRPRGREGYTF.

The chain uses TRBV7-6 and TRBJ1-3; D possibly corresponds to TRBD1 (5 bases). Germline CDR1 reads SGHVS; CDR2 reads FNYEAQ. CDR3 length: 15 residues. The V and J ends lost 5 bases and 4 bases respectively, with 15 bases between them. The CDR3 nucleotides read TGTGCCAGCAGCCCTCGGCGGGGGACGGGAAACACCATATATTTT. Amino acid sequence: CASSPRRGTGNTIYF.

The V and J genes are TRBV7-3 and TRBJ2-5, with 10 bases fitting TRBD2. The CDR3 length is 21 residues. The germline V gene has CDR1 SGHTA and CDR2 FQGTGA. The trim removed 0 bases at V and 4 bases at J, leaving 20 bases unmatched. The CDR3 sequence is CASSLTLTPHPASGSGETQYF. The DNA for the CDR3 is TGTGCCAGCAGCTTAACGTTAACCCCGCACCCGGCTAGCGGGAGTGGAGAGACCCAGTACTTC.

The chain has TRBV6-1 and TRBJ1-1; D unclear. Per the germline V gene, CDR1 is MNHNS and CDR2 is SASEGT. The CDR3 spans 13 residues. V was trimmed by 6 bases and J by 1 base, leaving 9 bases between them. The CDR3 coding sequence is TGTGCCAGCAGGGCTAGGTGGAACACTGAAGCTTTCTTT. Protein: CASRARWNTEAFF.

The rearrangement uses TRBV25-1 and TRBJ2-3, with 10 bases matching TRBD2. Per germline, CDR1 MGHDK and CDR2 SYGVNS. The CDR3 consists of 15 residues. The V gene end was trimmed by 11 bases and the J gene end by 4 bases; junction bases not matched to a gene: 12. CDR3 sequence (DNA): TGTGCCGCCGGGAGGCTAGCGGGAGTCCCAGATACGCAGTATTTT. Encoded protein: CAAGRLAGVPDTQYF.

About this clone itself: A junction boundary mismatches the germline segment, possibly from a read error. The V gene is TRBV6-5, the J gene TRBJ2-5; 7 bases are shared with TRBD2. Per germline, CDR1 MNHEY and CDR2 SVGAGI. This CDR3 spans 13 amino acids. The CDR3 bases are TGTGCCAGCAGTCCCTTGACGCGGGAGAGCCAGTACTTC. Its protein product is CASSPLTRESQYF.

V is TRBV18 and J is TRBJ2-1, with 10 nucleotides matching TRBD2. This CDR3 region has 16 residues. J was trimmed by 3 bases and V by 3 bases; bases with no gene match: 5. Per the germline V gene, CDR1 is KGHSH and CDR2 is LQKENI. Here the CDR3 reads CASSPGLAGVYNEQFF. In nucleotides, the CDR3 is TGTGCCAGCTCACCGGGGCTAGCGGGAGTCTACAATGAGCAGTTCTTC.

The V call is TRBV6-1, the J call TRBJ2-7; 7 bases map to TRBD1. This CDR3 is 12 amino acids long. Germline-derived CDR1 and CDR2 are MNHNS and SASEGT. The trim removed 6 bases at V and 9 bases at J, leaving 8 bases unmatched. The DNA of the CDR3 is TGTGCCAGCAGCAAAGACAGGGCGGTGCAGTACTTC. Its translation is CASSKDRAVQYF.

J is TRBJ2-5 and V is TRBV19; the D gene is possibly TRBD1 (5 bases). The CDR3 spans 14 residues. Germline values: CDR1 LNHDA, CDR2 SQIVND (reference sequence). Between the trimmed V and J ends, which lost 5 bases and 1 base, there was a span of 11 bases. The CDR3 bases are TGTGCCAGTAGTTACCCGACAGCCCAAGAGACCCAGTACTTC. It encodes CASSYPTAQETQYF.

V gene TRBV6-1 combines with J gene TRBJ2-7, with 7 positions matching TRBD2. Germline trimming cut 4 bases from V and 2 bases from J; bases unmatched to any gene: 8. This CDR3 has 15 amino acids. The V gene's germline CDR1 is MNHNS and CDR2 SASEGT. CDR3 region: CASSASGTMPYEQYF. DNA of the CDR3: TGTGCCAGCAGTGCCTCCGGGACTATGCCCTACGAGCAGTACTTC.

The chain is built from TRBV6-1 and TRBJ1-5, with D unclear. Germline assignment: CDR1 MNHNS and CDR2 SASEGT. Trimming shortened V by 2 bases and J by 0 bases, and 5 bases separated the two germline ends. This CDR3 is built from 14 residues. CDR3 amino acids: CASSETDSNQPQHF. CDR3 DNA: TGTGCCAGCAGTGAAACAGATAGCAATCAGCCCCAGCATTTT.

The J gene is TRBJ2-7, the V gene TRBV11-1; 7 nucleotides match TRBD1. V lost 1 base, J lost 5 bases, and 5 bases stayed unmatched. The CDR3 is 14 residues long. Germline V gives CDR1 SGHAT, CDR2 FQDESV (reference sequence). The CDR3 bases are TGTGCCAGCAGCTTAGAAGTAGGGGGCGACGAGCAGTACTTC. Its translation is CASSLEVGGDEQYF.

This chain's CDR3 is CASKTSGSNNEQFF. CDR3 nucleotides: TGTGCCAGCAAGACTAGCGGGAGTAACAATGAGCAGTTCTTC. This chain joins TRBV5-4 and TRBJ2-1; 12 bases fit TRBD2. The trim removed 6 bases at V and 5 bases at J, leaving 3 bases unmatched. The CDR3 contains 14 residues. Looked up from germline, CDR1 is SGHNT and CDR2 is YYREEE (reference sequence). The full variable domain, with the rest looked up from reference TRBV5-4 and TRBJ2-1, is ETGVTQSPTHLIKTRGQQVTLRCSSQSGHNTVSWYQQALGQGPQFIFQYYREEENGRGNFPPRFSGLQFPNYSSELNVNALELDDSALYLCASKTSGSNNEQFFGPGTRLTVL.

The rearrangement joins TRBV12-5 to TRBJ2-3; TRBD2 matches 14 bases. Germline CDR1 LGHNT, CDR2 FRNRAP. With 1 base clipped from V and 0 bases from J, the junction kept 3 bases outside the gene matches. The CDR3 runs 18 residues. The chain's CDR3 is CASGLGLAGGPSTDTQYF. CDR3 coding DNA: TGTGCTAGTGGTTTGGGACTAGCGGGAGGGCCCAGCACAGATACGCAGTATTTT.

The chain carries TRBV27 and TRBJ2-1; 10 bases are shared with TRBD2. The J segment lost 14 bases and the V segment lost 5 bases, leaving 9 bases of the junction unmatched. The germline gives CDR1 MNHEY, CDR2 SMNVEV (reference sequence). The CDR3 has 13 amino acids. The CDR3 is CASSLTLAGLKFF. The CDR3 DNA reads as TGTGCCAGCAGTCTTACACTAGCGGGACTGAAGTTCTTC.

The chain recombines TRBV6-5 with TRBJ2-7, with TRBD1 identical over 10 bases. The trim removed 7 bases at V and 4 bases at J, leaving 7 bases unmatched. Germline V gene lookup returns CDR1 MNHEY and CDR2 SVGAGI. This CDR3 spans 14 amino acids. CDR3 nucleotides: TGTGCCAGCACTTCAGACAGGGGGCGATACGAGCAGTACTTC. Its translation: CASTSDRGRYEQYF.